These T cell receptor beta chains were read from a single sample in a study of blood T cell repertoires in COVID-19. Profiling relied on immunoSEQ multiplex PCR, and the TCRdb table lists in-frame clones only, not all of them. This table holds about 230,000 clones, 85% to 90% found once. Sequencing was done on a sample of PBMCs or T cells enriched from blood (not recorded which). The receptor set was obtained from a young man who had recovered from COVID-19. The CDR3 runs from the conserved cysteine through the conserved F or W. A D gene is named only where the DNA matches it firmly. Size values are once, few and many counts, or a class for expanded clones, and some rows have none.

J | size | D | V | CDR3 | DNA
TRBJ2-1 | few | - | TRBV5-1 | CASATANYNEQFF | TGCGCCAGCGCGACAGCCAACTACAATGAGCAGTTCTTC
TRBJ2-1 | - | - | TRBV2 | CASSGSGDEQFF | TGTGCCAGCAGCGGTTCGGGAGATGAGCAGTTCTTC
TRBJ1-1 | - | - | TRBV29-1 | CSVGDSTRGNTEAFF | TGCAGCGTTGGCGACAGTACCCGAGGGAACACTGAAGCTTTCTTT
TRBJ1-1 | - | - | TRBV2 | CASSEQGSNTEAFF | TGTGCCAGCAGTGAACAGGGAAGTAACACTGAAGCTTTCTTT
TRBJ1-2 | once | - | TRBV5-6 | CASSLLDPGNYGYTF | TGTGCCAGCAGCTTGCTGGATCCAGGAAACTATGGCTACACCTTC
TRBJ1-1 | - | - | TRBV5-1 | CASSSRGTEAFF | TGCGCCAGCAGCTCGCGAGGGACTGAAGCTTTCTTT
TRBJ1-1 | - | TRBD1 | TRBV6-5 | CASRTAGGNEAFF | TGTGCCAGCAGGACCGCAGGGGGAAATGAAGCTTTCTTT
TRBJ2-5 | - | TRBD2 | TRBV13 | CASSHPTSGKAKTQYF | TGTGCCAGCAGCCACCCCACTAGCGGGAAGGCGAAGACCCAGTACTTC
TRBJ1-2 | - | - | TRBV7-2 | CASSLEQGDYGYTF | TGTGCCAGCAGCTTAGAACAGGGCGACTATGGCTACACCTTC
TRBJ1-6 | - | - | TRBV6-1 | CASSEFHYRNSPLHF | TGTGCCAGCAGTGAATTTCATTACAGAAATTCACCCCTCCACTTT
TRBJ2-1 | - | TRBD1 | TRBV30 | CAWGRDSSYNEQFF | TGTGCCTGGGGCCGGGACAGCTCCTACAATGAGCAGTTCTTC
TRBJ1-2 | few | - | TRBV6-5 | CASSSGGRGYGYTF | TGTGCCAGCAGTTCCGGAGGTCGGGGCTATGGCTACACCTTC
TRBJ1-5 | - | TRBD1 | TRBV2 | CASSETDRAQPQHF | TGTGCCAGCAGTGAAACGGACAGGGCGCAGCCCCAGCATTTT
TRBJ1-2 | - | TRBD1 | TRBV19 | CASSLSTGGRYGYTF | TGTGCCAGTAGTCTGTCCACAGGGGGCCGGTATGGCTACACCTTC
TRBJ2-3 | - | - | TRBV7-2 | CASRAAGGSDTQYF | TGTGCCAGCAGGGCTGCAGGGGGGTCGGATACGCAGTATTTT
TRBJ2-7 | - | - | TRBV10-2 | CASSASPYEQYF | TGCGCCAGCAGTGCTAGTCCCTACGAGCAGTACTTC
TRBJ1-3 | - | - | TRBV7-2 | CASSPRRTSGNTIYF | TGTGCCAGCAGCCCACGTAGGACATCTGGAAACACCATATATTTT
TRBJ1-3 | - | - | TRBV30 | CAWSVRYYSGNTIYF | TGTGCCTGGAGTGTACGGTACTACTCTGGAAACACCATATATTTT
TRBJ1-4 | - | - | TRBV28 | CASSPHRAANEKLFF | TGTGCCAGCAGTCCTCACAGGGCGGCTAATGAAAAACTGTTTTTT
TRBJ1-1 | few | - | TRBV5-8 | CASTINGGTEAFF | TGTGCCAGCACCATTAATGGGGGGACTGAAGCTTTCTTT
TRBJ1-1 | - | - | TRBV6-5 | CASRKQGLNTEAFF | TGTGCCAGCAGGAAACAGGGCTTGAACACTGAAGCTTTCTTT
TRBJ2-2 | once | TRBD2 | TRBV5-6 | CASSKGLAGAYTGELFF | TGTGCCAGCAGCAAGGGACTAGCGGGGGCCTACACCGGGGAGCTGTTTTTT
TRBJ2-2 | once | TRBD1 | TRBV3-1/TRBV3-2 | CASSLAGTGYGELFF | TGTGCCAGCAGCTTAGCCGGGACAGGGTACGGGGAGCTGTTTTTT
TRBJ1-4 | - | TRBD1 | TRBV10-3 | CAISQQGSNEKLFF | TGTGCCATCAGCCAACAGGGGTCCAATGAAAAACTGTTTTTT
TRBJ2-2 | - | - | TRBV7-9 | CASTIGGIGSGELFF | TGTGCCAGCACCATAGGCGGGATCGGTTCCGGGGAGCTGTTTTTT
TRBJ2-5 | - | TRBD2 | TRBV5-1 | CASSLGEWTSKETQYF | TGCGCCAGCAGCTTGGGAGAATGGACTAGCAAAGAGACCCAGTACTTC
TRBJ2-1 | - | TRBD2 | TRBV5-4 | CASSFGTSGSNEQFF | TGTGCCAGCAGCTTCGGGACTAGCGGGTCCAATGAGCAGTTCTTC
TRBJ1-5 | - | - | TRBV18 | CASSQGRGTDYSNQPQHF | TGTGCCAGCTCACAAGGAAGAGGGACGGACTATAGCAATCAGCCCCAGCATTTT
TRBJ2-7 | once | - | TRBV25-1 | CASSPLYEQYF | TGTGCCAGCAGCCCTCTTTACGAGCAGTACTTC
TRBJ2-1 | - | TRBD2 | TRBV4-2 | CASSHGTSVANEQFF | TGTGCCAGCAGCCACGGGACTAGCGTGGCAAATGAGCAGTTCTTC
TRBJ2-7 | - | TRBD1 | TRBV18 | CASSLGTGGYEQYF | TGTGCCAGCTCTCTTGGGACAGGGGGCTACGAGCAGTACTTC
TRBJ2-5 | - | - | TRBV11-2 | CASSLSRGGSYQETQYF | TGTGCCAGCAGCTTAAGCAGGGGAGGGTCGTACCAAGAGACCCAGTACTTC
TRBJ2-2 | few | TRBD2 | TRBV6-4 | CASSDWIAGENTGELFF | TGTGCCAGCAGTGACTGGATAGCGGGGGAGAACACCGGGGAGCTGTTTTTT
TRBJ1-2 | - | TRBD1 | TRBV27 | CASSRGTGGPDGYTF | TGTGCCAGCAGTCGGGGGACAGGGGGTCCGGATGGCTACACCTTC
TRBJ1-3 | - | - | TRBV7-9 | CASSLAGGVRYSGNTIYF | TGTGCCAGCAGCTTAGCAGGGGGAGTGCGCTACTCTGGAAACACCATATATTTT
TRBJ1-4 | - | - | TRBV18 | CASSPGREKLFF | TGTGCCAGCTCACCGGGGCGAGAAAAACTGTTTTTT
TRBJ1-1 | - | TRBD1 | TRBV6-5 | CASSPGQALRGAFF | TGTGCCAGCAGTCCGGGACAGGCCTTGAGGGGAGCTTTCTTT
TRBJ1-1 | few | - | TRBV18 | CASSPVRENTEAFF | TGTGCCAGCTCACCAGTTCGGGAGAACACTGAAGCTTTCTTT
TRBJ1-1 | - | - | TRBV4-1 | CASSQDREDTEAFF | TGCGCCAGCAGCCAAGATAGAGAAGACACTGAAGCTTTCTTT
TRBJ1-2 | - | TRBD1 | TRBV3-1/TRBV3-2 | CASSQGQGIGYTF | TGTGCCAGCAGCCAAGGACAGGGTATTGGCTACACCTTC
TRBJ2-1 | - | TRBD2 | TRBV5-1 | CASSMIAGGGYNEQFF | TGCGCCAGCAGCATGATAGCGGGAGGAGGATACAATGAGCAGTTCTTC
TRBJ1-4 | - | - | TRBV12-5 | CASGLGGNPTNEKLFF | TGTGCTAGTGGTTTGGGCGGAAACCCAACTAATGAAAAACTGTTTTTT
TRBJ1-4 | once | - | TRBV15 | CATSRDPRTENEKLFF | TGTGCCACCAGCAGAGATCCTCGGACAGAGAATGAAAAACTGTTTTTT
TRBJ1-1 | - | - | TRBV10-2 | CASAFPDSLNTEAFF | TGCGCCAGTGCCTTTCCTGACAGCCTGAACACTGAAGCTTTCTTT
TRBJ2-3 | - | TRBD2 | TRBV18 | CASSLGLAGVTTDTQYF | TGTGCCAGCTCACTCGGACTAGCGGGGGTAACCACAGATACGCAGTATTTT
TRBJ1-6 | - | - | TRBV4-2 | CASSPAVSYNSPLHF | TGTGCCAGCAGCCCTGCAGTCTCCTATAATTCACCCCTCCACTTT
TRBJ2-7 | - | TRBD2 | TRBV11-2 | CASSWGGYEQYF | TGTGCCAGCAGCTGGGGGGGTTACGAGCAGTACTTC
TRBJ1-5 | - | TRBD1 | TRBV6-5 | CASSYGQGGWPQHF | TGTGCCAGCAGTTACGGACAGGGAGGATGGCCCCAGCATTTT
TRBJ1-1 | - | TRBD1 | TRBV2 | CASSDLTGEAEAFF | TGTGCCAGCAGTGATTTAACAGGGGAAGCTGAAGCTTTCTTT
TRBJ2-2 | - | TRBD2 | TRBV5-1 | CASSPGLAGVTGELFF | TGCGCCAGCAGCCCCGGACTAGCGGGGGTCACCGGGGAGCTGTTTTTT
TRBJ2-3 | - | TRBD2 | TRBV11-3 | CASSLGLAGGTDTQYF | TGTGCCAGCAGCCTGGGACTAGCGGGAGGTACAGATACGCAGTATTTT
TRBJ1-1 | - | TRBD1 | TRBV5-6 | CASSSAHRGPDTEAFF | TGTGCCAGCAGCTCCGCTCACAGGGGCCCAGACACTGAAGCTTTCTTT